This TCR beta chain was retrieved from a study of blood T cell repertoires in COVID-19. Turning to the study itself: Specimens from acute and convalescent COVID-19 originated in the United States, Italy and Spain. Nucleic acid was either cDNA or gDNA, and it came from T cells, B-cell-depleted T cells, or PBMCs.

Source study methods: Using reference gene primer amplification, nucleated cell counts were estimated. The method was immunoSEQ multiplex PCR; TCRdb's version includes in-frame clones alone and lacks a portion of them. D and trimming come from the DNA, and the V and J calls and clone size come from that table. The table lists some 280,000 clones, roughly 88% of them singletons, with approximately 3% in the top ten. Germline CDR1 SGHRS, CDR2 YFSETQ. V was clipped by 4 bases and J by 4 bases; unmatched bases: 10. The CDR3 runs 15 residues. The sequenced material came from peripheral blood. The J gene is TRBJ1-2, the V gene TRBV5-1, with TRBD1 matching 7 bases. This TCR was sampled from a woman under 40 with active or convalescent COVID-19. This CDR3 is CASSHPDRAFYGYTF. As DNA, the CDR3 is TGCGCCAGCAGCCACCCCGACAGGGCCTTCTATGGCTACACCTTC.